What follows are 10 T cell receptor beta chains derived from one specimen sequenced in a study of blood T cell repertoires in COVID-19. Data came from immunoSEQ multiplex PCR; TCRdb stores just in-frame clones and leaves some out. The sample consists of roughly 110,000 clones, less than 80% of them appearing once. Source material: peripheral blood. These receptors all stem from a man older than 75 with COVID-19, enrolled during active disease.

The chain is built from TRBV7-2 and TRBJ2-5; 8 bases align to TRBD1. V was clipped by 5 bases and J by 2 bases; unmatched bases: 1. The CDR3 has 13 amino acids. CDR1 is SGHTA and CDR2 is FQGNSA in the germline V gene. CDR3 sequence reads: CASSQGAQETQYF. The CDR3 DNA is TGTGCCAGCAGCCAGGGGGCGCAAGAGACCCAGTACTTC.

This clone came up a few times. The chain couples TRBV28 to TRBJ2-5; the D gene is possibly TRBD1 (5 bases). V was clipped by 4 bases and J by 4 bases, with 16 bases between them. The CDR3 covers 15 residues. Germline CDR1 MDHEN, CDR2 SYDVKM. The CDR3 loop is CASSYQDTKGETQYF. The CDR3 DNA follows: TGTGCCAGCAGTTACCAGGACACTAAAGGAGAGACCCAGTACTTC.

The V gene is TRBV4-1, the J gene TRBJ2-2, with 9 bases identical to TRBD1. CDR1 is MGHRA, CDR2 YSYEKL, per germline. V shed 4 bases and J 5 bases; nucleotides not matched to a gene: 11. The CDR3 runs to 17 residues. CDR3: CASSRQTGGALTGELFF. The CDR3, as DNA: TGCGCCAGCAGCCGACAAACAGGGGGCGCATTAACCGGGGAGCTGTTTTTT.

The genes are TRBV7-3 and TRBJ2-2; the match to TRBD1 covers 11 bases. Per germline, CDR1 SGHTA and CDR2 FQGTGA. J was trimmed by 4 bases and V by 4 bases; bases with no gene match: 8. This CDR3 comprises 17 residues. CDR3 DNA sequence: TGTGCCAGCAGCTCCGCCGGACAGGGGGCTGTCACCGGGGAGCTGTTTTTT. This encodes CASSSAGQGAVTGELFF.

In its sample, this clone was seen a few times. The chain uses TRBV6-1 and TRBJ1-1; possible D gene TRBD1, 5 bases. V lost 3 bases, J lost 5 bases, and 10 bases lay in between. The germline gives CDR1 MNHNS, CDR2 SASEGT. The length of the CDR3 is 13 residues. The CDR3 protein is CASSDDRVTEAFF. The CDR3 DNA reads TGTGCCAGCAGTGATGACAGAGTGACTGAAGCTTTCTTT.

The CDR3 bases are TGTGCCAGCAGCTTGTACCCTATAGGGGTGGTGAGTGAAAAACTGTTTTTT. Residues: CASSLYPIGVVSEKLFF. V gene TRBV5-6 combines with J gene TRBJ1-4; D is perhaps TRBD1 (5 bases). CDR1 is SGHDT and CDR2 is YYEEEE in the germline V gene. The V end was cut by 1 base, the J end by 7 bases, with 20 bases between. The CDR3 totals 17 residues.

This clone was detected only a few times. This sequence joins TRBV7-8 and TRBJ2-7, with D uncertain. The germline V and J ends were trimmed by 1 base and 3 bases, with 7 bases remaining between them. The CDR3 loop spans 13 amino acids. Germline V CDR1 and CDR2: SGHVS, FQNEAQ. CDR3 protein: CASSLGRIYEQYF. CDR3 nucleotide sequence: TGTGCCAGCAGCTTAGGGCGGATCTACGAGCAGTACTTC.

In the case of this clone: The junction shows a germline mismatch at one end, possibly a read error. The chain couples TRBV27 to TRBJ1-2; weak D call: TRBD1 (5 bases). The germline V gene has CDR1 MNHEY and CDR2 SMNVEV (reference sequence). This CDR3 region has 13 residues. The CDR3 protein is CASSLDLGHPPGF. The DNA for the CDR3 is TGTGCCAGCAGTTTAGATCTAGGACACCCACCCGGCTTC.

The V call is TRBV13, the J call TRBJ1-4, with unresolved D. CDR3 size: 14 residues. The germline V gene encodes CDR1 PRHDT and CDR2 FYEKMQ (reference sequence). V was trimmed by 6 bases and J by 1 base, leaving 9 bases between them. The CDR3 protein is CASSYRETNEKLFF. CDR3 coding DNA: TGTGCCAGCAGTTACAGAGAAACTAATGAAAAACTGTTTTTT.

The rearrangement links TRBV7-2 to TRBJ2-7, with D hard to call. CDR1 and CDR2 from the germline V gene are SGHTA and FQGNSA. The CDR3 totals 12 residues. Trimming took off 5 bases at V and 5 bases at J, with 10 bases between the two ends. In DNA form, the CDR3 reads TGTGCCAGCAGCCCCAATTTCCACGAGCAGTACTTC. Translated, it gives CASSPNFHEQYF.